One and the same sample provided the 5 T cell receptor beta chains below, sequenced in a study of STAT5B mutations in CD4+ large granular lymphocyte leukemia. Measured with immunoSEQ multiplex PCR; TCRdb has only the in-frame clones, and not every one. The data show 30,000 or so clones, 70% to 85% seen once. Sequences were obtained from CD4+ T cells from blood buffy coats. These receptors all stem from a human donor in good health.

The chain links TRBV28 to TRBJ1-5; TRBD1 might be the D (5 bases). The V end was cut by 6 bases, the J end by 3 bases, with 18 bases between. This CDR3 region has 16 residues. Germline CDR1 reads MDHEN; CDR2 reads SYDVKM. The CDR3 reads CASRLPGPGDNQPQHF. The CDR3 region has the DNA TGTGCCAGCAGACTCCCGGGACCCGGGGACAATCAGCCCCAGCATTTT.

J is TRBJ2-7 and V is TRBV5-1, with D hard to call. This CDR3 contains 14 residues. Germline CDR1 and CDR2: SGHRS and YFSETQ. Trimming removed 4 bases from V and 1 base from J, with 12 bases in between. The CDR3 coding sequence is TGCGCCAGCAGCCAAATGACGGATTCCTACGAGCAGTACTTC. Translation: CASSQMTDSYEQYF.

The rearrangement joins TRBV7-2 to TRBJ2-7; D possibly matches TRBD1 or TRBD2 (6 bases each). CDR3 length: 16 amino acids. Germline-derived CDR1 and CDR2 are SGHTA and FQGNSA. The V gene lost 8 bases and the J gene lost 0 bases, with 20 bases spanning the gap. The CDR3 protein is CASAKWGAPSSYEQYF. The CDR3, as DNA: TGTGCCAGCGCTAAGTGGGGGGCCCCCAGCTCCTACGAGCAGTACTTC.

The chain recombines TRBV10-3 with TRBJ2-1, with TRBD2 matching over 12 bases. The CDR3 loop spans 13 amino acids. Germline CDR1 is ENHRY and CDR2 is SYGVKD. After removal of 10 bases from V and 9 bases from J, the junction contained 7 bases not matched to a gene. The DNA for the CDR3 is TGTGCCACCGCTGGACTAGCGGGATTTGAGCAGTTCTTC. It yields the protein CATAGLAGFEQFF.

This CDR3 is CASRAGTGLNSPLHF. As DNA, the CDR3 is TGTGCCAGCAGGGCCGGGACAGGGCTTAATTCACCCCTCCACTTT. The J gene is TRBJ1-6, the V gene TRBV5-4, with TRBD1 matching 9 bases. CDR1 is SGHNT, CDR2 YYREEE, per germline (reference sequence). This CDR3 contains 15 residues. V lost 5 bases, J lost 6 bases, and 6 bases stayed unmatched. Based on the CDR3 plus reference TRBV5-4 and TRBJ1-6, the full variable domain is ETGVTQSPTHLIKTRGQQVTLRCSSQSGHNTVSWYQQALGQGPQFIFQYYREEENGRGNFPPRFSGLQFPNYSSELNVNALELDDSALYLCASRAGTGLNSPLHFGNGTRLTVT.